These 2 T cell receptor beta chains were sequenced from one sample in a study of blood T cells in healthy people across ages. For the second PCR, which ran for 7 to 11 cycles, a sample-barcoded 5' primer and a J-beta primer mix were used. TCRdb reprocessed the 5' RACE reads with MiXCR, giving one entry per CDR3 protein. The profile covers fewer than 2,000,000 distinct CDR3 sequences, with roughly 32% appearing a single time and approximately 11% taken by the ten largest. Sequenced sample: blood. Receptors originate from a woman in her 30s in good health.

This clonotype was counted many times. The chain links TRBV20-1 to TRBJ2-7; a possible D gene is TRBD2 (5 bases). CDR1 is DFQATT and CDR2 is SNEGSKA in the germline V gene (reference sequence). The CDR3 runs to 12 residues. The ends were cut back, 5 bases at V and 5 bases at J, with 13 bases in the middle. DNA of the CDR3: TGCAGTGCTCTAAGCGGCCCCAACGAGCAGTACTTC. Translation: CSALSGPNEQYF.

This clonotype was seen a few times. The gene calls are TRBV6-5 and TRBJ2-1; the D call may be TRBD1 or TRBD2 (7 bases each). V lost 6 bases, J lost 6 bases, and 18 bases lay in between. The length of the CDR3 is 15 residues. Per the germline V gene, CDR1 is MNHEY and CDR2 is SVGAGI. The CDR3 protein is CASSRGTNGSNEQFF. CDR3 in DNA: TGTGCCAGCAGCAGGGGGACTAACGGCTCCAATGAGCAGTTCTTC.